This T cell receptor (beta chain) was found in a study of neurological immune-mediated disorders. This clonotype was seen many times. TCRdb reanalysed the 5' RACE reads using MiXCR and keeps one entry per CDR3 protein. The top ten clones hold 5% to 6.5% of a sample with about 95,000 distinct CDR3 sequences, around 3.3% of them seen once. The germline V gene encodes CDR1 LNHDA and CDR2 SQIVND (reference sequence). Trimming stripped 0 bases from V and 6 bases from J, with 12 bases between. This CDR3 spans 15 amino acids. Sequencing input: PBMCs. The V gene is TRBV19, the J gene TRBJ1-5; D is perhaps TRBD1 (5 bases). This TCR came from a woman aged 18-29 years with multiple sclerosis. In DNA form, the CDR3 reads TGTGCCAGTAGTATAGAAAGGGGTTCGAGTCAGCCCCAGCATTTT. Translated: CASSIERGSSQPQHF.